This is a list of T cell receptor beta chains from one sample in a study of cytomegalovirus exposure and HLA in healthy donors. TCRdb keeps only in-frame clones here, not all; method: immunoSEQ multiplex PCR. This table holds some 150,000 clones, around 72% found once. What was sequenced was PBMCs. The receptors shown here come from a man in his forties or fifties in good health and CMV-seronegative. The conserved cysteine and the conserved F or W are not part of the CDR3 here. The order of the fields is V gene, clone size, CDR3 length, CDR3 protein. Rows give clone size only sometimes, using once, few, many, or a class for an expanded clone.

v_gene: TRBV7-9
abundance: NA
len: 9
CDR3aa: ASSVSLEQF

v_gene: TRBV5-1
abundance: NA
len: 13
CDR3aa: ASSLGDREGGEQF

v_gene: TRBV5-1
abundance: once
len: 14
CDR3aa: ASSFVHGEGFYGYP

v_gene: TRBV16
abundance: NA
len: 12
CDR3aa: ASSLGQGSQPQH

v_gene: TRBV6-5
abundance: NA
len: 12
CDR3aa: ARAGQGNTGELF

v_gene: TRBV5-1
abundance: once
len: 13
CDR3aa: ASSLDSGGGEKLL

v_gene: TRBV2
abundance: NA
len: 13
CDR3aa: ASRPGTGQHQPQH

v_gene: TRBV2
abundance: NA
len: 12
CDR3aa: ASTERHSNTEAF

v_gene: TRBV6-1
abundance: few
len: 13
CDR3aa: ASSEEGQGAVEQY

v_gene: TRBV10-3
abundance: NA
len: 13
CDR3aa: AISEQVAVNTEAF

v_gene: TRBV7-9
abundance: few
len: 10
CDR3aa: SSSLGANEQY

v_gene: TRBV7-9
abundance: NA
len: 11
CDR3aa: ASSPNGAQPQH

v_gene: TRBV5-4
abundance: NA
len: 13
CDR3aa: ASSQLTGAKNIQY

v_gene: TRBV19
abundance: NA
len: 13
CDR3aa: ASSIGGLSTDTQY

v_gene: TRBV19
abundance: few
len: 13
CDR3aa: ASNIGPIAGNEQF

v_gene: TRBV7-9
abundance: NA
len: 12
CDR3aa: ASSLTGESFEQY

v_gene: TRBV19
abundance: NA
len: 17
CDR3aa: ASSTDGTSGRALGDTQY

v_gene: TRBV2
abundance: NA
len: 13
CDR3aa: ASRTGLAGGYEQY

v_gene: TRBV5-8
abundance: NA
len: 16
CDR3aa: ASSLGWYGTGAGNTIY

v_gene: TRBV29-1
abundance: NA
len: 10
CDR3aa: SVGTGNTEAF

v_gene: TRBV5-4
abundance: NA
len: 13
CDR3aa: ASSLIAGEGETQY

v_gene: TRBV6-1
abundance: once
len: 11
CDR3aa: ASNERSNQPQH

v_gene: TRBV4-3
abundance: many
len: 14
CDR3aa: ASSQAGGAGANVLT

v_gene: TRBV28
abundance: NA
len: 11
CDR3aa: ASSFAGLEGYT

v_gene: TRBV6-6
abundance: NA
len: 12
CDR3aa: ASSLNGFGYEQY

v_gene: TRBV7-9
abundance: NA
len: 12
CDR3aa: ASSFRAGANVLT

v_gene: TRBV27
abundance: once
len: 13
CDR3aa: ASSLSVGGTYEQY

v_gene: TRBV7-2
abundance: NA
len: 14
CDR3aa: ASTHPGGTVNEKLF

v_gene: TRBV29-1
abundance: NA
len: 14
CDR3aa: SVVAGTAYMNTEAF

v_gene: TRBV4-1
abundance: NA
len: 15
CDR3aa: ASSHVGGGVSTDTQY

v_gene: TRBV15
abundance: NA
len: 10
CDR3aa: ATAGTTYEQY

v_gene: TRBV4-2
abundance: NA
len: 15
CDR3aa: ASSQQMAGGEVDTQY

v_gene: TRBV7-2
abundance: NA
len: 13
CDR3aa: ASSPGRQGGDGYT

v_gene: TRBV5-1
abundance: NA
len: 13
CDR3aa: ASSLAYGQVYEQY

v_gene: TRBV7-8
abundance: NA
len: 15
CDR3aa: ASSLRGFRGTHNEQF

v_gene: TRBV25-1
abundance: NA
len: 14
CDR3aa: ASSEYRPGLAGELF

v_gene: TRBV27
abundance: few
len: 12
CDR3aa: ASSPGTGPYEQY

v_gene: TRBV5-1
abundance: NA
len: 11
CDR3aa: ASSLPGPDEQY

v_gene: TRBV5-1
abundance: NA
len: 13
CDR3aa: ASSLERSPPDTQY

v_gene: TRBV5-1
abundance: NA
len: 12
CDR3aa: ASSLALANYGYT

v_gene: TRBV6-5
abundance: NA
len: 11
CDR3aa: ASRGPGRETQY

v_gene: TRBV7-2
abundance: NA
len: 13
CDR3aa: ASSLSGDGSYEQY

v_gene: TRBV7-9
abundance: NA
len: 12
CDR3aa: ASFGTANTGELF

v_gene: TRBV6-5
abundance: NA
len: 11
CDR3aa: ASTGQGLSEQY

v_gene: TRBV4-1
abundance: few
len: 13
CDR3aa: ASSLRHLSNQPQH

v_gene: TRBV18
abundance: NA
len: 13
CDR3aa: ASSLDRGVREKLF

v_gene: TRBV5-1
abundance: NA
len: 13
CDR3aa: ASSLSSGTTYEQY

v_gene: TRBV10-3
abundance: NA
len: 11
CDR3aa: AITQGLGETQY

v_gene: TRBV27
abundance: few
len: 12
CDR3aa: ASRTGTGGLEQY

v_gene: TRBV9
abundance: NA
len: 12
CDR3aa: ASSADGQGDGYT

v_gene: TRBV5-1
abundance: NA
len: 13
CDR3aa: ASSATSGETDTQY

v_gene: TRBV2
abundance: few
len: 12
CDR3aa: ASSDPTSTDTQY

v_gene: TRBV28
abundance: few
len: 13
CDR3aa: ASSSAPDGTYEQY

v_gene: TRBV11-2
abundance: NA
len: 13
CDR3aa: ASSLEGTGQGEAF

v_gene: TRBV5-6
abundance: few
len: 15
CDR3aa: ASPRDRRLKANYGYT

v_gene: TRBV5-1
abundance: NA
len: 13
CDR3aa: ASSLVSASPYGYT

v_gene: TRBV11-3
abundance: NA
len: 12
CDR3aa: ASSLGRGAETQY

v_gene: TRBV5-6
abundance: NA
len: 14
CDR3aa: ASSRTAGGSNQPQH

v_gene: TRBV10-3
abundance: NA
len: 14
CDR3aa: AISERQGGNTGELF

v_gene: TRBV29-1
abundance: NA
len: 9
CDR3aa: SVVSSYEQY